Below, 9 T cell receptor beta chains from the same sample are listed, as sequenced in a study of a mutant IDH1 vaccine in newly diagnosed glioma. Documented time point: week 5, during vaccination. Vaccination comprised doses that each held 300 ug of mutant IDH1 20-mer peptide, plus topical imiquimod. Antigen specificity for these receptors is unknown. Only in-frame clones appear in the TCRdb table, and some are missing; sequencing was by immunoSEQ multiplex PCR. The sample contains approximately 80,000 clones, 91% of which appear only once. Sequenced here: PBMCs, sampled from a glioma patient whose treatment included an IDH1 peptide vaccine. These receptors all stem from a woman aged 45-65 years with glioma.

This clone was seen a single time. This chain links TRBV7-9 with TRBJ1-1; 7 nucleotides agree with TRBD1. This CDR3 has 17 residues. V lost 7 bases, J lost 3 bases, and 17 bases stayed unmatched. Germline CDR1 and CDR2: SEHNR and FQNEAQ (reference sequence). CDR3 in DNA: TGTGCCAGCACCACAGGGGAAATGGAAGGTGAGGACACTGAAGCTTTCTTT. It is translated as CASTTGEMEGEDTEAFF.

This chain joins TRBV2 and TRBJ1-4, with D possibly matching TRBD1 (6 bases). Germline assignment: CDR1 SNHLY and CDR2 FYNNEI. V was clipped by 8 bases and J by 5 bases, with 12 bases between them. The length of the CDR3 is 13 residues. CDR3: CASLRGGNEKLFF. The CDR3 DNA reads TGTGCCAGCCTAAGGGGGGGGAATGAAAAACTGTTTTTT.

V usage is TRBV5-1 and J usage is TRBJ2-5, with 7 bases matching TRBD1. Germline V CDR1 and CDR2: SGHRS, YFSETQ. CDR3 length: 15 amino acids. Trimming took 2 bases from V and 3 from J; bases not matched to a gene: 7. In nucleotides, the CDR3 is TGCGCCAGCAGCTTAAGTAGACAGGGTGAAGAGACCCAGTACTTC. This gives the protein CASSLSRQGEETQYF.

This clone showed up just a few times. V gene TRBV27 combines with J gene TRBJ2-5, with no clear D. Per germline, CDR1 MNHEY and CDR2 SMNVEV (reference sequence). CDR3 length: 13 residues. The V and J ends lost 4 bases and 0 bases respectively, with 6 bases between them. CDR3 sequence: CASSWADQETQYF. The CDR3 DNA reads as TGTGCCAGCAGTTGGGCAGACCAAGAGACCCAGTACTTC.

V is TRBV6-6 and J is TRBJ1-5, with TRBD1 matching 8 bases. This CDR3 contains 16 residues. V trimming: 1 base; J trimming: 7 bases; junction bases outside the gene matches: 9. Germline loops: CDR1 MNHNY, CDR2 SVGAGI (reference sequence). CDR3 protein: CASSYLSGGTGQPQHF. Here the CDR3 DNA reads TGTGCCAGCAGTTACTTATCAGGGGGCACGGGCCAGCCCCAGCATTTT.

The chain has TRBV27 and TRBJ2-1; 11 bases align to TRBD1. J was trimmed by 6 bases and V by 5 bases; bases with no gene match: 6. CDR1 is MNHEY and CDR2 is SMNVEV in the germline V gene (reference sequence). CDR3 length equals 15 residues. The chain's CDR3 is CASSPGQGAVNEQFF. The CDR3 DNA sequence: TGTGCCAGCAGTCCAGGACAGGGGGCGGTCAATGAGCAGTTCTTC.

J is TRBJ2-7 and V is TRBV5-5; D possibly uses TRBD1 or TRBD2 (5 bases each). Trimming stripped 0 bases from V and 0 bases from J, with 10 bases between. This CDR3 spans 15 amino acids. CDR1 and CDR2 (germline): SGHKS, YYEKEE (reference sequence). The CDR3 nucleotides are TGTGCCAGCAGCTTGGACTGGGGGACCTCCTACGAGCAGTACTTC. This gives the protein CASSLDWGTSYEQYF.

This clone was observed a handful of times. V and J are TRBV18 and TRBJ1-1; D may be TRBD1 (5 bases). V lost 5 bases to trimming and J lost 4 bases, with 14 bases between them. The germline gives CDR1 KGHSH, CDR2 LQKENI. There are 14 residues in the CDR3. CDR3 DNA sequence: TGTGCCAGCTCATCCCTTGGGGGAGGCACTGAAGCTTTCTTT. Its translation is CASSSLGGGTEAFF.

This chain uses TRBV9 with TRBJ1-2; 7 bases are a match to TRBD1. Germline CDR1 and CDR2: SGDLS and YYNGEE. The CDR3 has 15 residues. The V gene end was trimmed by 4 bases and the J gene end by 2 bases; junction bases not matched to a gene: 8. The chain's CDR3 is CASSRGDSLNYGYTF. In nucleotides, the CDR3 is TGTGCCAGCAGCAGAGGGGACAGCCTGAACTATGGCTACACCTTC.